This T cell receptor (beta chain) derives from a study of T cell responses to AZD1222 COVID-19 vaccine. A remark on this clone: Its specificity is not known.

TCRdb's copy holds only in-frame clones and misses some; the assay was immunoSEQ multiplex PCR. The table has 75,000 to 100,000 clones, approximately 90% seen once. V lost 2 bases and J lost 5, with 15 bases in between. The CDR3 is 16 residues long. Per germline, CDR1 KGHDR and CDR2 SFDVKD. Study-wide findings and caveats: All repertoire sampling was performed exclusively after the peak T cell response. Spike-specific TCR depth and breadth grew after two AZD1222 doses.

The chain has TRBV24-1 and TRBJ1-5; perhaps TRBD1 as D (6 bases). The source is an adult in good health. The sample here was peripheral blood, taken on day 0 of AZD1222 vaccination. The CDR3 sequence is CATSDSRAAGDQPQHF. The DNA for the CDR3 is TGTGCCACCAGTGATTCTAGGGCCGCAGGGGATCAGCCCCAGCATTTT.